This T cell receptor beta chain was found in a study of blood T cell repertoires in COVID-19. Per the authors' pipeline: Amplification of reference gene primers provided the estimated nucleated cell counts. Sequencing was performed with immunoSEQ multiplex PCR; in TCRdb, only in-frame clones are kept and a portion is missing. V and J calls and clone size are given by that table; D and trimming were obtained from the DNA. This sample carries around 120,000 clones, 60% to 85% of them seen once, and the ten largest clones take around 5.9%. V shed 3 bases, J shed 2 bases, and the junction held 8 bases outside the gene matches. The germline V gene encodes CDR1 MGHRA and CDR2 YSYEKL. This CDR3 is built from 17 residues. This clone has a single count.

Sequencing was carried out using peripheral blood. This clonotype was sampled from a man between 65 and 85 years old with acute or convalescent COVID-19. The chain has TRBV4-1 and TRBJ2-3, with 10 bases aligning to TRBD2. CDR3 nucleotides: TGCGCCAGCAGCCACGAGGGTACTAGCGGGAACACAGATACGCAGTATTTT. The encoded protein is CASSHEGTSGNTDTQYF.